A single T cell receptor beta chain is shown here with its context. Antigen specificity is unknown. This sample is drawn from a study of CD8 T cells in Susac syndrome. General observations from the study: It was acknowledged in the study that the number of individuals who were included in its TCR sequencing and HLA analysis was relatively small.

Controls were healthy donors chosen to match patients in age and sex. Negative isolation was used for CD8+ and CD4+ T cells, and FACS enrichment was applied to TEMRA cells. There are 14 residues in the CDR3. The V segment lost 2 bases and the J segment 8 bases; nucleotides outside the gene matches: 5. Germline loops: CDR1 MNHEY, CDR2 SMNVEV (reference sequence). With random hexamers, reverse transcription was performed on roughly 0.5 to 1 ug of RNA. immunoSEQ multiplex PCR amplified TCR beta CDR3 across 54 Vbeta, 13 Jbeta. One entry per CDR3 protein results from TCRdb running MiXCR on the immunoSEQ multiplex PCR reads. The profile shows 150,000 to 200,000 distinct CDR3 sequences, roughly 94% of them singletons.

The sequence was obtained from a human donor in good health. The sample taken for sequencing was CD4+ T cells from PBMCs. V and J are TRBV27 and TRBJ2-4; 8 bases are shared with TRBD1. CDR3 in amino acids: CASSLQGAMDIQYF. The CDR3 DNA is TGTGCCAGCAGTTTACAGGGGGCGATGGACATTCAGTACTTC.